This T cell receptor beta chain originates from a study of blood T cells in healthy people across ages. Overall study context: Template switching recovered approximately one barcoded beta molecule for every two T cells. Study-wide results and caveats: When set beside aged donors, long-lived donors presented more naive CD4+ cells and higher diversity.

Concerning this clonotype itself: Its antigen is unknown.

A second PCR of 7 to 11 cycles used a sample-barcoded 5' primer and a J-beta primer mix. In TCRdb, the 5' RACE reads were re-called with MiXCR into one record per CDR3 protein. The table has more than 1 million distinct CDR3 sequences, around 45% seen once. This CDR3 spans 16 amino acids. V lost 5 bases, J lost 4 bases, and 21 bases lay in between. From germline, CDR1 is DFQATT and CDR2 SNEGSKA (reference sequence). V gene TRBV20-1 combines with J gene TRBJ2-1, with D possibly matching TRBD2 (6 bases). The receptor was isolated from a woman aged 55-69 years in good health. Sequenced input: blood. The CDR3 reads CSAGKLAQFAYNEQFF. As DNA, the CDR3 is TGCAGTGCTGGAAAACTAGCCCAGTTCGCTTACAATGAGCAGTTCTTC.